These 24 T cell receptor beta chains were all obtained from the same sample, sequenced in a study of blood T cell repertoires in COVID-19. Profiling relied on immunoSEQ multiplex PCR, and the TCRdb table lists in-frame clones only, not all of them. Counted here are about 380,000 clones, around 85% occurring once; the ten biggest clones make up more than 3%. Sequenced: peripheral blood. The receptors stem from a woman aged 18-35 years with acute or convalescent COVID-19.

This rearrangement joins TRBV5-8 to TRBJ2-1, with D possibly being TRBD1 (5 bases). The V and J ends lost 3 bases and 0 bases respectively, with 16 bases between them. CDR1 SGHTS and CDR2 YDEGEE come from the germline V gene. The CDR3 is 17 amino acids. This CDR3 reads CASSYQPTGYSYNEQFF. The DNA for the CDR3 is TGTGCCAGCAGCTATCAACCCACAGGTTACTCCTACAATGAGCAGTTCTTC. Full variable domain (rest looked up from reference TRBV5-8 and TRBJ2-1): EAGVTQSPTHLIKTRGQQATLRCSPISGHTSVYWYQQALGLGLQFLLWYDEGEERNRGNFPPRFSGRQFPNYSSELNVNALELEDSALYLCASSYQPTGYSYNEQFFGPGTRLTVL.

This sequence joins TRBV6-5 and TRBJ2-7, with a weak D call TRBD2 (5 bases). This CDR3 has 15 residues. Trimming shortened V by 6 bases and J by 0 bases, and 15 bases separated the two germline ends. CDR1 and CDR2 from the germline V gene are MNHEY and SVGAGI. CDR3 nucleotide sequence: TGTGCCAGCAGCTACGAGTCTGGGAGCTCCTACGAGCAGTACTTC. Its protein is CASSYESGSSYEQYF.

The chain couples TRBV27 to TRBJ2-5, with D tentatively TRBD2 (6 bases). The V gene's germline CDR1 is MNHEY and CDR2 SMNVEV (reference sequence). The CDR3 runs 16 residues. V lost 5 bases to trimming and J lost 0 bases, with 16 bases between them. DNA for the CDR3: TGTGCCAGCAGTGTAAGGCCCCGGGGGTACCAAGAGACCCAGTACTTC. This sequence encodes CASSVRPRGYQETQYF.

CDR3 region: CASSVRGGPLSYNEQFF. The CDR3 region has the DNA TGTGCCAGCAGCGTAAGGGGGGGGCCTCTATCCTACAATGAGCAGTTCTTC. This chain connects TRBV7-2 to TRBJ2-1; D is perhaps TRBD2 (7 bases). Germline V gene lookup returns CDR1 SGHTA and CDR2 FQGNSA. V was clipped by 5 bases and J by 1 base, with 18 bases between them. The CDR3 has 17 residues.

This chain uses TRBV5-1 with TRBJ2-3; 7 bases match TRBD2. CDR1 is SGHRS, CDR2 YFSETQ, per germline. This CDR3 spans 18 amino acids. Trimming cost V 2 bases and J 4 bases; bases outside gene matches: 16. This CDR3 reads CASSLRALGGGRPDTQYF. The CDR3 nucleotides are TGCGCCAGCAGCTTAAGGGCCTTGGGCGGGGGAAGACCAGATACGCAGTATTTT.

The rearrangement joins TRBV9 to TRBJ1-1; D possibly corresponds to TRBD1 (6 bases). V was shortened by 1 base and J by 2 bases, with 18 bases between the two germline ends. The germline gives CDR1 SGDLS, CDR2 YYNGEE. The CDR3 is 17 residues long. The CDR3 DNA is TGTGCCAGCAGCGTATTGGGTAAGGGGGGGCTTAACACTGAAGCTTTCTTT. Amino acids: CASSVLGKGGLNTEAFF.

The chain links TRBV3-1 (or the pseudogene TRBV3-2) to TRBJ2-3; 9 bases align to TRBD2. V gave up 4 bases and J gave up 4 bases; unmatched junction bases: 9. The germline V gene encodes CDR1 LGHDT and CDR2 YNNKEL (reference sequence). The CDR3 sequence is 16 residues long. The CDR3, as DNA: TGTGCCAGCAGCCCCCTCGGGGGCGGGGGGGCAGATACGCAGTATTTT. It encodes CASSPLGGGGADTQYF.

This chain links TRBV14 with TRBJ2-1; TRBD2 might be the D (6 bases). The CDR3 sequence is 15 residues long. CDR1 SGHDN and CDR2 FVKESK come from the germline V gene. With 4 bases removed from V and 2 bases from J, the gap between germline ends came to 12 bases. CDR3: CASSPRLVPYNEQFF. DNA of the CDR3: TGTGCCAGCAGCCCCAGACTAGTCCCCTACAATGAGCAGTTCTTC. The entire variable domain, with the rest obtained from reference TRBV14 and TRBJ2-1, is as follows: EAGVTQFPSHSVIEKGQTVTLRCDPISGHDNLYWYRRVMGKEIKFLLHFVKESKQDESGMPNNRFLAERTGGTYSTLKVQPAELEDSGVYFCASSPRLVPYNEQFFGPGTRLTVL.

The genes are TRBV6-1 and TRBJ1-2; no definite D call. CDR3 length: 15 residues. V was shortened by 2 bases and J by 2 bases, with 12 bases between the two germline ends. Germline values: CDR1 MNHNS, CDR2 SASEGT. Here the CDR3 reads CASSELRVANYGYTF. The CDR3 DNA follows: TGTGCCAGCAGTGAATTGAGGGTCGCCAACTATGGCTACACCTTC.

The chain carries TRBV27 and TRBJ2-5; 8 bases are a match to TRBD2. Germline CDR1 MNHEY, CDR2 SMNVEV (reference sequence). This CDR3 is 16 amino acids long. J gave up 5 bases and V 3 bases, and 11 bases lay outside the gene matches. CDR3 coding DNA: TGTGCCAGCAGTTTGCGGCCGGGGGGGTGGGGTGAGACCCAGTACTTC. Residues: CASSLRPGGWGETQYF.

The V and J genes are TRBV6-5 and TRBJ1-4; 11 bases align to TRBD1. CDR3 size: 14 residues. CDR1 and CDR2 from the germline V gene are MNHEY and SVGAGI. J lost 6 bases, V lost 6 bases, and 3 bases had no gene match. CDR3 nucleotides: TGTGCCAGCAGGGGGACAGGGGGGGATGAAAAACTGTTTTTT. This gives the protein CASRGTGGDEKLFF.

This chain uses TRBV6-6 with TRBJ1-3, with a weak D call TRBD1 (5 bases). V was cut by 6 bases and J by 0 bases, with 15 bases left in between. The CDR3 is 16 residues long. Germline CDR1 MNHNY, CDR2 SVGAGI (reference sequence). The CDR3 protein is CASSRDSADSGNTIYF. The CDR3 nucleotides read TGTGCCAGCAGCCGCGACAGTGCCGACTCTGGAAACACCATATATTTT.

V and J are TRBV2 and TRBJ1-5; D is undetermined. V was cut by 8 bases and J by 1 base, with 6 bases left in between. The CDR3 loop spans 12 amino acids. Germline V CDR1 and CDR2: SNHLY, FYNNEI. This CDR3 is CASQTSNQPQHF. CDR3 in DNA: TGTGCCAGCCAGACAAGCAATCAGCCCCAGCATTTT.

V is TRBV2 and J is TRBJ2-3; 11 nucleotides match TRBD2. CDR1 and CDR2 (germline): SNHLY, FYNNEI. The CDR3 totals 16 residues. V was pared by 4 bases and J by 5 bases, with 8 bases of the junction left unmatched. Written as DNA, the CDR3 is TGTGCCAGCAGTGTAACTAGCGGGGGCCGTGGAGATACGCAGTATTTT. It yields the protein CASSVTSGGRGDTQYF.

This clone was seen just once. The V and J genes are TRBV6-5 and TRBJ2-7; 8 bases match TRBD1. This CDR3 comprises 14 residues. V lost 6 bases to trimming and J lost 12 bases; unmatched junction nucleotides: 16. The germline V gene has CDR1 MNHEY and CDR2 SVGAGI. In DNA, the CDR3 is TGTGCCAGCAGACCGCCGGGACAGGCCTCTTTTTGGTACTTC. Amino acid sequence: CASRPPGQASFWYF.

The chain has TRBV6-5 and TRBJ2-7; the match to TRBD2 covers 8 bases. V lost 2 bases, J lost 1 base, and 4 bases stayed unmatched. This CDR3 is built from 15 residues. Germline V gene data show CDR1 as MNHEY and CDR2 as SVGAGI. The CDR3, as DNA: TGTGCCAGCAGTTACGTTAGCGGGGCTTCCTACGAGCAGTACTTC. This codes for CASSYVSGASYEQYF.

The J gene is TRBJ1-4, the V gene TRBV27; 7 bases align to TRBD1. J gave up 8 bases and V 5 bases, and 5 bases lay outside the gene matches. The CDR3 extends over 13 amino acids. Germline V gene data show CDR1 as MNHEY and CDR2 as SMNVEV (reference sequence). This CDR3 is CASSLQGTEKLFF. In nucleotides, the CDR3 is TGTGCCAGCAGTCTACAGGGGACGGAAAAACTGTTTTTT.

This rearrangement joins TRBV27 to TRBJ1-2, with D perhaps TRBD1 (5 bases). The CDR3 has 14 amino acids. The germline CDR1 and CDR2 sequences are MNHEY and SMNVEV (reference sequence). Deletions cut 6 bases from V and 4 bases from J, with 15 bases between. CDR3 nucleotides: TGTGCCAGCAGGGCTAGGCGGGGACCCTATGGCTACACCTTC. Translation: CASRARRGPYGYTF.

The chain combines TRBV13 with TRBJ1-1; D remains unclear. V was trimmed by 2 bases and J by 5 bases, leaving 6 bases between them. This CDR3 contains 12 residues. The germline CDR1 and CDR2 sequences are PRHDT and FYEKMQ (reference sequence). CDR3 nucleotide sequence: TGTGCCAGCAGCTTACCCAGTACTGAAGCTTTCTTT. The encoded protein is CASSLPSTEAFF.

The chain combines TRBV29-1 with TRBJ1-2; tentatively, D is TRBD1 (6 bases). CDR1 and CDR2 from the germline V gene are SQVTM and ANQGSEA. Trimming pared 5 bases from V and 7 bases from J, leaving 11 bases between. This CDR3 spans 11 amino acids. CDR3 in amino acids: CSVRRGGGYTF. As DNA, the CDR3 is TGCAGCGTTCGTAGGGGGGGTGGCTACACCTTC.

The chain recombines TRBV6-5 with TRBJ2-7; D uncertain. Trimming stripped 2 bases from V and 4 bases from J, with 3 bases between. The length of the CDR3 is 11 residues. Germline lookup yields CDR1 MNHEY and CDR2 SVGAGI. The CDR3 nucleotides read TGTGCCAGCAGTTACCGGTACGAGCAGTACTTC. Amino acid sequence: CASSYRYEQYF.

The chain is built from TRBV27 and TRBJ2-1; a weak D match, TRBD2 (5 bases). The CDR3 totals 18 residues. Germline CDR1 MNHEY, CDR2 SMNVEV (reference sequence). V shed 2 bases and J shed 0 bases, with 17 bases lying between them. CDR3 nucleotide sequence: TGTGCCAGCAGTTTACTAGCCCCTCCCTTAAGCTCCTACAATGAGCAGTTCTTC. Translated: CASSLLAPPLSSYNEQFF.

The J gene is TRBJ1-1, the V gene TRBV27, with 9 bases lining up with TRBD1. The CDR3 runs 16 residues. The J segment lost 0 bases and the V segment lost 7 bases, leaving 9 bases of the junction unmatched. Per germline, CDR1 MNHEY and CDR2 SMNVEV (reference sequence). The CDR3 DNA reads TGTGCCAGCACCCGGACAGGGGAGGAGATGAACACTGAAGCTTTCTTT. As protein: CASTRTGEEMNTEAFF.

The V and J genes are TRBV5-1 and TRBJ2-7; 11 bases are shared with TRBD2. This CDR3 contains 16 residues. Germline-derived CDR1 and CDR2 are SGHRS and YFSETQ. The J segment lost 2 bases and the V segment lost 1 base, leaving 5 bases of the junction unmatched. The CDR3 is CASSLTGTSGTYEQYF. The CDR3 DNA sequence: TGCGCCAGCAGCTTGACCGGGACTAGCGGCACCTACGAGCAGTACTTC.